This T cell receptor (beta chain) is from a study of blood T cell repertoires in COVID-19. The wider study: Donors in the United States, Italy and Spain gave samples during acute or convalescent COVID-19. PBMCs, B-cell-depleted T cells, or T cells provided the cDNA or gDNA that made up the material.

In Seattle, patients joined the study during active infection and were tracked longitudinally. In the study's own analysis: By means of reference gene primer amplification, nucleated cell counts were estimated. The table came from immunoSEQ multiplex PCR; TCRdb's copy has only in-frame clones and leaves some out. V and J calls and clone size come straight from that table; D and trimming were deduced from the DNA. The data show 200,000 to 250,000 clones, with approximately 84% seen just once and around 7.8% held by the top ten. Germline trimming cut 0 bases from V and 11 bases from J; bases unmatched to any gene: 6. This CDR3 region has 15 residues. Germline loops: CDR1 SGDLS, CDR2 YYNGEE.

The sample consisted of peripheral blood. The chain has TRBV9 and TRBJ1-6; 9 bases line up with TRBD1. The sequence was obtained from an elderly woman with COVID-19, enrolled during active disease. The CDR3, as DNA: TGTGCCAGCAGCGTAGGGGGACAGGGTGGAGCACCCCTCCACTTT. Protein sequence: CASSVGGQGGAPLHF. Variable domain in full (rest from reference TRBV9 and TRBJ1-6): DSGVTQTPKHLITATGQRVTLRCSPRSGDLSVYWYQQSLDQGLQFLIQYYNGEERAKGNILERFSAQQFPDLHSELNLSSLELGDSALYFCASSVGGQGGAPLHFGNGTRLTVT.